This T cell receptor beta chain was captured in a study of blood T cell repertoires in COVID-19. Trimming removed 0 bases at V and 0 bases at J, with 12 bases between. Looked up from germline, CDR1 is LGHNA and CDR2 is YSLEER. The CDR3 length is 16 residues. The table came from immunoSEQ multiplex PCR; TCRdb's copy has only in-frame clones and leaves some out. The repertoire holds around 170,000 clones, with 85% to 90% as singletons. The sequenced sample was peripheral blood. The receptor comes from a woman between 65 and 79 years old with acute or convalescent COVID-19. The V call is TRBV4-3, the J call TRBJ2-7, with D unclear. For the CDR3, the DNA is TGCGCCAGCAGCCAAGAGGTACAGCCAAGCTCCTACGAGCAGTACTTC. Protein product: CASSQEVQPSSYEQYF.